The 7 T cell receptor beta chains listed next were all sequenced from one sample in a study of T cells in localized non-small cell lung cancer. Assay: immunoSEQ multiplex PCR; the TCRdb copy retains only in-frame clones and omits some. The table records tens of thousands of clones, roughly three quarters of them present only once. Sequenced material: PBMCs, taken before any cancer treatment. The receptors shown here come from a woman aged 40-69 years with stage II squamous cell lung carcinoma.

The rearrangement uses TRBV6-1 and TRBJ2-2; D may be TRBD1 (5 bases). V dropped 5 bases and J dropped 1 base, with 11 bases sitting between them. The CDR3 is 15 amino acids. Germline-derived CDR1 and CDR2 are MNHNS and SASEGT. CDR3 sequence reads: CASSKITGNTGELFF. The CDR3 DNA reads TGTGCCAGCAGTAAAATTACAGGGAACACCGGGGAGCTGTTTTTT.

In DNA form, the CDR3 reads TGTGCCAGCAGCTACACAGGGAATTCACCCCTCCACTTT. As protein: CASSYTGNSPLHF. The chain links TRBV7-9 to TRBJ1-6; D is perhaps TRBD1 (6 bases). CDR3 length: 13 amino acids. Trimming shortened V by 4 bases and J by 7 bases, and 8 bases separated the two germline ends. Germline V gene lookup returns CDR1 SEHNR and CDR2 FQNEAQ (reference sequence).

This clone was counted a few times. The V and J genes are TRBV27 and TRBJ2-7; D call uncertain. The CDR3 sequence is 14 residues long. The germline V and J ends were trimmed by 3 bases and 0 bases, with 9 bases remaining between them. Germline CDR1 and CDR2: MNHEY and SMNVEV (reference sequence). CDR3 region: CASSLSRSSYEQYF. The DNA of the CDR3 is TGTGCCAGCAGTTTGTCGCGGAGCTCCTACGAGCAGTACTTC.

The chain employs TRBV21-1 and TRBJ1-1; whether TRBD1, the table's D call, matches the DNA was not checked. TRBV21-1 corresponds to a pseudogene. The CDR3 is 16 amino acids. The CDR3 sequence is CASSKVETGKTTEAFF. The CDR3 DNA is TGTGCCAGCAGCAAAGTGGAGACAGGGAAAACCACTGAAGCTTTCTTT.

This sequence joins TRBV6-4 and TRBJ2-1; 8 nucleotides line up with TRBD1. The length of the CDR3 is 15 residues. With 6 bases clipped from V and 7 bases from J, the junction kept 11 bases outside the gene matches. CDR1 MRHNA and CDR2 SNTAGT come from the germline V gene. CDR3 bases: TGTGCCAGCAGCCCGGACAGGGTGAGGGGGAATGAGCAGTTCTTC. This translates into CASSPDRVRGNEQFF.

The gene calls are TRBV27 and TRBJ2-4; TRBD2 agrees at 7 bases. The CDR3 has 15 residues. In germline, CDR1 is MNHEY, CDR2 SMNVEV (reference sequence). V shed 4 bases, J shed 1 base, and the junction held 4 bases outside the gene matches. As DNA, the CDR3 is TGTGCCAGCAGTTCGCCGGGAGGCGCCAAAAACATTCAGTACTTC. Translation gives CASSSPGGAKNIQYF.

The rearrangement uses TRBV18 and TRBJ2-1; 9 bases align to TRBD1. CDR1 KGHSH and CDR2 LQKENI come from the germline V gene. Trimming removed 5 bases from V and 15 bases from J; junction bases left unmatched: 11. The CDR3 is 13 amino acids. The CDR3 nucleotides read TGTGCCAGCTCAACCCCCCGGACAGGGGAACCGTTCTTC. Translation: CASSTPRTGEPFF.